A single sample is the source of the 28 T cell receptor beta chains below, sequenced in a study of cytomegalovirus exposure and HLA in healthy donors. Both 60 Vbeta primers and 13 Jbeta primers went into the PCR. Clones were sequenced by immunoSEQ multiplex PCR, and TCRdb holds only the in-frame ones, with some missing. The sample has around 150,000 clones; approximately 60% are singletons. The sequenced material came from PBMCs. All receptors come from a woman aged 55-70 years in good health and CMV-seropositive.

J is TRBJ2-1 and V is TRBV5-6; 7 bases are shared with TRBD2. V lost 0 bases to trimming and J lost 4 bases; unmatched junction nucleotides: 1. Germline V lookup: CDR1 SGHDT, CDR2 YYEEEE. The CDR3 sequence is 14 residues long. The CDR3 DNA sequence: TGTGCCAGCAGCTTGGACGGGGGGTACAATGAGCAGTTCTTC. Protein product: CASSLDGGYNEQFF.

This chain connects TRBV28 to TRBJ2-7, with 11 positions matching TRBD2. Trimming took 5 bases from V and 1 from J; bases not matched to a gene: 7. From germline, CDR1 is MDHEN and CDR2 SYDVKM. This CDR3 spans 16 amino acids. The CDR3: CASSKMTSGTSYEQYF. Here the CDR3 DNA reads TGTGCCAGCAGTAAGATGACTAGCGGGACATCCTACGAGCAGTACTTC.

The chain employs TRBV7-9 and TRBJ1-4; tentative D call: TRBD1 (6 bases). This CDR3 spans 13 amino acids. Germline V gives CDR1 SEHNR, CDR2 FQNEAQ (reference sequence). With 5 bases removed from V and 3 bases from J, the gap between germline ends came to 7 bases. CDR3 bases: TGTGCCAGCAGCGACAGGTCTAATGAAAAACTGTTTTTT. It specifies CASSDRSNEKLFF.

The chain uses TRBV6-1 and TRBJ1-1; TRBD1 might be the D (6 bases). Trimming removed 11 bases at V and 0 bases at J, with 13 bases between. The V gene's germline CDR1 is MNHNS and CDR2 SASEGT. The CDR3 loop spans 13 amino acids. Written as DNA, the CDR3 is TGTGCCGTGGGGGCAGAGATGAACACTGAAGCTTTCTTT. Protein: CAVGAEMNTEAFF.

The rearrangement links TRBV5-6 to TRBJ2-5; 7 nucleotides match TRBD2. The closer fit of TRBJ2-7 to the DNA end suggests the J call may be wrong. CDR1 is SGHDT and CDR2 is YYEEEE in the germline V gene. This CDR3 comprises 13 residues. As DNA, the CDR3 is TGTGCCAGCAGCTTTGGGGGGGAGGGCGAGCAGTACTTC. It is translated as CASSFGGEGEQYF.

This chain connects TRBV18 to TRBJ1-1; D ambiguous. Germline loops: CDR1 KGHSH, CDR2 LQKENI. Trimming pared 1 base from V and 5 bases from J, leaving 5 bases between. The CDR3 spans 12 residues. CDR3 residues: CASSPRQTEAFF. The CDR3 DNA reads as TGTGCCAGCTCACCACGACAAACTGAAGCTTTCTTT.

This clone was observed a handful of times. This rearrangement joins TRBV5-1 to TRBJ2-7, with TRBD1 identical over 9 bases. Trimming cost V 7 bases and J 3 bases; bases outside gene matches: 5. Germline CDR1 SGHRS, CDR2 YFSETQ. CDR3 length: 13 residues. CDR3 bases: TGCGCCAGCGGGGGACAGGGTGGCTACGAGCAGTACTTC. Protein product: CASGGQGGYEQYF.

The chain employs TRBV2 and TRBJ1-5; D ambiguous. Germline V gene sequence: CDR1 SNHLY, CDR2 FYNNEI. CDR3 size: 15 residues. Trimming took 0 bases from V and 9 from J, leaving 15 bases between them. This CDR3 is CASSEARPPRGPQHF. As DNA, the CDR3 is TGTGCCAGCAGTGAAGCAAGGCCTCCCCGGGGGCCCCAGCATTTT. The whole variable domain, filled in from reference TRBV2 and TRBJ1-5, reads EPEVTQTPSHQVTQMGQEVILRCVPISNHLYFYWYRQILGQKVEFLVSFYNNEISEKSEIFDDQFSVERPDGSNFTLKIRSTKLEDSAMYFCASSEARPPRGPQHFGDGTRLSIL.

V usage is TRBV5-1 and J usage is TRBJ2-2, with 7 bases lining up with TRBD1. Trimming took 5 bases from V and 0 from J; bases not matched to a gene: 7. In germline, CDR1 is SGHRS, CDR2 YFSETQ. The CDR3 is 16 amino acids. CDR3: CASRQPGQSNTGELFF. CDR3 bases: TGCGCCAGCAGGCAACCGGGACAGTCGAACACCGGGGAGCTGTTTTTT.

V is TRBV7-2 and J is TRBJ2-7; the match to TRBD2 covers 10 bases. This CDR3 contains 15 residues. Looked up from germline, CDR1 is SGHTA and CDR2 is FQGNSA. V lost 5 bases and J lost 5; bases outside the gene matches: 9. DNA for the CDR3: TGTGCCAGCAGCGCCAGCCTAGCGGGAGACAACGAGCAGTACTTC. This translates into CASSASLAGDNEQYF.

The chain joins TRBV28 to TRBJ1-1; 8 nucleotides line up with TRBD1. With 6 bases clipped from V and 4 bases from J, the junction kept 4 bases outside the gene matches. CDR3 length: 13 residues. Germline CDR1 MDHEN, CDR2 SYDVKM. CDR3 region: CASRPTGGTEAFF. CDR3 sequence (DNA): TGTGCCAGCAGACCCACAGGGGGCACTGAAGCTTTCTTT.

The sample holds a few counts of this clone. The genes are TRBV27 and TRBJ2-1, with D possibly matching TRBD2 (6 bases). This CDR3 has 15 amino acids. The germline V gene has CDR1 MNHEY and CDR2 SMNVEV (reference sequence). Trimming took off 5 bases at V and 8 bases at J, with 19 bases between the two ends. CDR3 region: CASSGLTGVQDEQFF. Written as DNA, the CDR3 is TGTGCCAGCAGTGGTTTAACGGGGGTCCAAGATGAGCAGTTCTTC.

This clone came up a few times. The rearrangement joins TRBV6-5 to TRBJ2-1, with 14 nucleotides matching TRBD2. With V trimmed by 5 bases and J by 8 bases, 5 bases remained unmatched. From germline, CDR1 is MNHEY and CDR2 SVGAGI. CDR3 size: 15 residues. The CDR3 loop reads CASSAGLAGGDEQFF. CDR3 nucleotide sequence: TGTGCCAGCAGTGCCGGACTAGCGGGAGGCGATGAGCAGTTCTTC.

This clone was seen just once. This chain joins TRBV5-1 and TRBJ1-4; the match to TRBD1 covers 9 bases. Trimming removed 3 bases from V and 10 bases from J; junction bases left unmatched: 1. The CDR3 runs 12 residues. Germline V CDR1 and CDR2: SGHRS, YFSETQ. DNA for the CDR3: TGCGCCAGCAGCTCGGGACAGGGAAAACTGTTTTTT. Translation gives CASSSGQGKLFF. Full variable domain (remainder filled in from reference TRBV5-1 and TRBJ1-4): KAGVTQTPRYLIKTRGQQVTLSCSPISGHRSVSWYQQTPGQGLQFLFEYFSETQRNKGNFPGRFSGRQFSNSRSEMNVSTLELGDSALYLCASSSGQGKLFFGSGTQLSVL.

This clone has just a few counts. J is TRBJ2-1 and V is TRBV7-2; 9 positions agree with TRBD2. The ends lost 5 bases at V and 8 bases at J; junction bases unmatched: 10. Germline values: CDR1 SGHTA, CDR2 FQGNSA. The CDR3 sequence is 15 residues long. CDR3 in DNA: TGTGCCAGCAGCGGACGAAGTCTAGCGGGACATGAGCAGTTCTTC. Encoded protein: CASSGRSLAGHEQFF. Together with reference TRBV7-2 and TRBJ2-1, the CDR3 gives the full variable domain: GAGVSQSPSNKVTEKGKDVELRCDPISGHTALYWYRQSLGQGLEFLIYFQGNSAPDKSGLPSDRFSAERTGGSVSTLTIQRTQQEDSAVYLCASSGRSLAGHEQFFGPGTRLTVL.

The chain carries TRBV5-1 and TRBJ2-1; tentatively, D is TRBD2 (6 bases). The CDR3 totals 15 residues. Germline V gene data show CDR1 as SGHRS and CDR2 as YFSETQ. Trimming cost V 4 bases and J 0 bases, with 11 bases left between them. CDR3: CASSEGGASYNEQFF. CDR3 DNA: TGCGCCAGCAGCGAGGGCGGGGCCTCCTACAATGAGCAGTTCTTC.

J is TRBJ2-5 and V is TRBV9, with D possibly being TRBD1 (5 bases). The CDR3 contains 13 residues. Germline V gene sequence: CDR1 SGDLS, CDR2 YYNGEE. Deletions cut 3 bases from V and 2 bases from J, with 8 bases between. The CDR3: CASSGWTQETQYF. The CDR3 bases are TGTGCCAGCAGCGGTTGGACACAAGAGACCCAGTACTTC.

CDR3 bases: TGTGCCAGCAGCCTCCCGGGGCGGGGTGGCTACACCTTC. Amino acid sequence: CASSLPGRGGYTF. V gene TRBV9 combines with J gene TRBJ1-2; weak D call: TRBD1 (5 bases). Germline V lookup: CDR1 SGDLS, CDR2 YYNGEE. This CDR3 has 13 amino acids. Trimming took 4 bases from V and 7 from J, leaving 14 bases between them. Variable domain in full (rest from reference TRBV9 and TRBJ1-2): DSGVTQTPKHLITATGQRVTLRCSPRSGDLSVYWYQQSLDQGLQFLIQYYNGEERAKGNILERFSAQQFPDLHSELNLSSLELGDSALYFCASSLPGRGGYTFGSGTRLTVV.

This clone occurred once. The junction departs from germline at one end; a sequencing error may be responsible. The gene calls are TRBV5-4 and TRBJ2-1; D is undetermined. Germline CDR1 is SGHNT and CDR2 is YYREEE (reference sequence). The CDR3 sequence is 13 residues long. The CDR3 is CASTSRARNERFF. Here the CDR3 DNA reads TGTGCCAGCACCTCAAGAGCGAGGAATGAGCGGTTCTTC.

V is TRBV7-2 and J is TRBJ2-1; maybe TRBD2 (6 bases). The CDR3 is made up of 15 amino acids. V shed 3 bases and J shed 4 bases, with 13 bases lying between them. CDR1 and CDR2 (germline): SGHTA, FQGNSA. CDR3 region: CASSLEGAKYNEQFF. CDR3 nucleotides: TGTGCCAGCAGCTTGGAGGGTGCCAAATACAATGAGCAGTTCTTC.

This chain joins TRBV5-1 and TRBJ1-1; TRBD1 might be the D (6 bases). The V end lost 0 bases, the J end lost 0 bases, and 15 bases lay between the germline ends. The CDR3 is 17 residues long. The germline V gene has CDR1 SGHRS and CDR2 YFSETQ. CDR3 sequence reads: CASSLEGVRVMNTEAFF. The DNA of the CDR3 is TGCGCCAGCAGCTTGGAGGGGGTTCGCGTCATGAACACTGAAGCTTTCTTT.

This clone has more than one count but fewer than ten. V and J are TRBV28 and TRBJ2-1; 12 positions match TRBD2. In germline, CDR1 is MDHEN, CDR2 SYDVKM. Unmatched junction bases numbered 4, after V lost 4 bases and J lost 6 bases. The CDR3 contains 15 residues. CDR3 in amino acids: CASSSTSGSVNEQFF. CDR3 DNA sequence: TGTGCCAGCAGTTCGACTAGCGGGAGCGTCAATGAGCAGTTCTTC.

V is TRBV9 and J is TRBJ2-3, with 7 bases aligning to TRBD2. V gave up 3 bases and J gave up 7 bases; unmatched junction bases: 14. The CDR3 length is 16 residues. Germline-derived CDR1 and CDR2 are SGDLS and YYNGEE. The CDR3 DNA sequence: TGTGCCAGCAGCGAGGGCGCTAGCGGAGCCCTTAATACGCAGTATTTT. It codes for CASSEGASGALNTQYF.

The chain employs TRBV28 and TRBJ2-7; D might be TRBD2 (7 bases). V dropped 5 bases and J dropped 3 bases, with 20 bases sitting between them. The germline V gene has CDR1 MDHEN and CDR2 SYDVKM. This CDR3 has 16 residues. This CDR3 is CASSPYPGGGIYEQYF. For the CDR3, the DNA is TGTGCCAGCAGTCCATATCCGGGGGGCGGCATCTACGAGCAGTACTTC.

The chain is built from TRBV15 and TRBJ1-1, with 9 bases lining up with TRBD1. The CDR3 is 14 residues long. Germline V CDR1 and CDR2: LNHNV, YYDKDF (reference sequence). V lost 4 bases and J lost 2; bases outside the gene matches: 2. Here the CDR3 reads CATSKDRGNTEAFF. The CDR3 DNA reads as TGTGCCACCAGCAAGGACAGGGGAAACACTGAAGCTTTCTTT.

This clone showed up just a few times. This chain joins TRBV15 and TRBJ2-5, with D maybe TRBD1 (5 bases). Germline CDR1 and CDR2: LNHNV and YYDKDF (reference sequence). With 5 bases removed from V and 5 bases from J, the gap between germline ends came to 15 bases. This CDR3 region has 14 residues. The CDR3 DNA sequence: TGTGCCACCAGCCTCCGACAGTGGGATGAGACCCAGTACTTC. Translation gives CATSLRQWDETQYF.

The J gene is TRBJ2-3, the V gene TRBV7-3, with 12 bases identical to TRBD2. CDR3 length: 15 amino acids. The V segment lost 5 bases and the J segment 4 bases; nucleotides outside the gene matches: 4. CDR1 and CDR2 (germline): SGHTA, FQGTGA. The CDR3 region has the DNA TGTGCCAGCAGCGAAGGACTAGCGGGACCAGATACGCAGTATTTT. Residues: CASSEGLAGPDTQYF.

There are a few counts of this clone. This rearrangement joins TRBV5-1 to TRBJ2-1; TRBD2 matches at 11 bases. V lost 2 bases, J lost 2 bases, and 0 bases stayed unmatched. This CDR3 spans 15 amino acids. Germline CDR1 reads SGHRS; CDR2 reads YFSETQ. The CDR3 bases are TGCGCCAGCAGCTTTAGCGGGAGGGCCTACAATGAGCAGTTCTTC. Its protein product is CASSFSGRAYNEQFF. Full variable domain (remainder filled in from reference TRBV5-1 and TRBJ2-1): KAGVTQTPRYLIKTRGQQVTLSCSPISGHRSVSWYQQTPGQGLQFLFEYFSETQRNKGNFPGRFSGRQFSNSRSEMNVSTLELGDSALYLCASSFSGRAYNEQFFGPGTRLTVL.